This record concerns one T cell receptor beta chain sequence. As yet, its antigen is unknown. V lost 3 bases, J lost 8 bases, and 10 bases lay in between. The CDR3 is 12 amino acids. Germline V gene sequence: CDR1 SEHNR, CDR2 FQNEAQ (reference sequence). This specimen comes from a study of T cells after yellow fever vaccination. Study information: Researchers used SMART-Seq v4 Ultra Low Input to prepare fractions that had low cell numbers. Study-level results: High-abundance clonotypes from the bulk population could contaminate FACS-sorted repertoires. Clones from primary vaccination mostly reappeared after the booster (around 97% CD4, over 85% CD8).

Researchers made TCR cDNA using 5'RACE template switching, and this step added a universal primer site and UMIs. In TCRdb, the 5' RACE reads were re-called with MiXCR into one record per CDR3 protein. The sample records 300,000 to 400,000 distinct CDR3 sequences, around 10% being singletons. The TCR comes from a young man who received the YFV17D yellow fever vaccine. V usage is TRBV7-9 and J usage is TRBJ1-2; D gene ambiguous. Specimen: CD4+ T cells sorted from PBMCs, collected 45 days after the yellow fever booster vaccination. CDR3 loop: CASSLFVSGYTF. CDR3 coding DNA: TGTGCCAGCAGCTTGTTTGTGTCCGGCTACACCTTC.